The 29 T cell receptor beta chains given below trace back to one sample, sequenced in a study of response to subunit inactivated influenza vaccine. TCRdb called the RT-PCR reads again in MiXCR, with one record for every CDR3 protein. The data contain fewer than 600,000 distinct CDR3 sequences, approximately 6.9% of them singletons. The sample here was PBMCs from blood, taken roughly 24 months after vaccination. The receptors come from a man between 45 and 75 years old who received an inactivated influenza vaccine.

The chain uses TRBV12-3 or TRBV12-4 and TRBJ2-4; no clear D. Trimming removed 1 base at V and 4 bases at J, with 8 bases between. The CDR3 has 14 residues. CDR3 loop: CASSLVGAKNIQYF. CDR3 coding DNA: TGTGCCAGCAGTTTAGTAGGAGCGAAAAACATTCAGTACTTC.

This chain connects TRBV6-2 or TRBV6-3 to TRBJ2-1; 11 positions agree with TRBD2. The CDR3 sequence is 14 residues long. Germline assignment: CDR1 MNHEY and CDR2 SVGEGT. V lost 6 bases to trimming and J lost 9 bases; unmatched junction nucleotides: 7. The CDR3 sequence is CASRISGRAGEQFF. CDR3 nucleotides: TGTGCCAGCAGAATTAGCGGGAGGGCCGGTGAGCAGTTCTTC.

J is TRBJ2-1 and V is TRBV27; 11 positions match TRBD2. V was clipped by 4 bases and J by 3 bases; unmatched bases: 5. This CDR3 contains 16 residues. Germline V gene sequence: CDR1 MNHEY, CDR2 SMNVEV (reference sequence). CDR3 sequence (DNA): TGTGCCAGCAGTTCACTAGCGGGGGCCTTCTACAATGAGCAGTTCTTC. Its protein is CASSSLAGAFYNEQFF.

The V gene is TRBV28, the J gene TRBJ2-1, with 8 bases lining up with TRBD2. The CDR3 has 15 amino acids. With V trimmed by 2 bases and J by 9 bases, 9 bases remained unmatched. Looked up from germline, CDR1 is MDHEN and CDR2 is SYDVKM. CDR3 bases: TGTGCCAGCAGTTTAGGGACTAGTATTCGCGGTGAGCAGTTCTTC. This sequence encodes CASSLGTSIRGEQFF.

This clonotype was seen at least ten times. The V and J genes are TRBV10-3 and TRBJ2-2; 8 positions match TRBD2. The ends lost 4 bases at V and 3 bases at J; junction bases unmatched: 7. Germline V gives CDR1 ENHRY, CDR2 SYGVKD. There are 16 residues in the CDR3. CDR3 residues: CAISGSGTSDTGELFF. CDR3 in DNA: TGTGCCATCAGTGGATCCGGGACTAGTGACACCGGGGAGCTGTTTTTT.

This clonotype showed up many times. The CDR3 protein is CASSYLSGGVGELFF. The CDR3 nucleotides are TGTGCCAGCAGTTACTTATCGGGGGGAGTCGGGGAGCTGTTTTTT. This chain uses TRBV6-5 with TRBJ2-2, with 7 bases identical to TRBD2. With V trimmed by 1 base and J by 7 bases, 6 bases remained unmatched. The CDR3 contains 15 residues. Per the germline V gene, CDR1 is MNHEY and CDR2 is SVGAGI.

This clonotype was observed many times. J is TRBJ2-5 and V is TRBV27; D not resolved. The CDR3 length is 15 residues. In germline, CDR1 is MNHEY, CDR2 SMNVEV (reference sequence). V lost 4 bases to trimming and J lost 5 bases, with 17 bases between them. CDR3 sequence (DNA): TGTGCCAGCAGTTACGGTGGGGTAGTGGGTGAGACCCAGTACTTC. Translation: CASSYGGVVGETQYF.

The chain couples TRBV12-3 or TRBV12-4 to TRBJ2-2, with TRBD2 matching 7 bases. V shed 8 bases, J shed 10 bases, and the junction held 13 bases outside the gene matches. This CDR3 has 14 residues. CDR3 in amino acids: CASSPGGALEELFF. For the CDR3, the DNA is TGTGCCAGCTCGCCGGGAGGAGCGTTAGAGGAGCTGTTTTTT.

In its sample, this clonotype was seen a few times. The chain joins TRBV12-3 or TRBV12-4 to TRBJ1-1; D is undetermined. The V and J ends lost 6 bases and 2 bases respectively, with 13 bases between them. The CDR3 totals 14 residues. CDR3 sequence (DNA): TGTGCCAGCAGCCCTTTAACCAGAAACACTGAAGCTTTCTTT. Translating it yields CASSPLTRNTEAFF.

This clonotype was counted many times. The chain employs TRBV5-1 and TRBJ2-7; the D gene is possibly TRBD2 (5 bases). The V gene lost 1 base and the J gene lost 1 base, with 12 bases spanning the gap. This CDR3 is 15 amino acids long. The germline V gene has CDR1 SGHRS and CDR2 YFSETQ. This CDR3 reads CASSLLDSRSYEQYF. CDR3 in DNA: TGCGCCAGCAGCTTGCTGGACTCCCGTTCCTACGAGCAGTACTTC.

V and J are TRBV5-1 and TRBJ2-5, with 7 bases fitting TRBD2. Trimming at V came to 0 bases and at J to 5 bases, leaving 7 bases not matched to a gene. Germline CDR1 and CDR2: SGHRS and YFSETQ. The CDR3 totals 15 residues. This CDR3 reads CASSLAAGVGETQYF. Written as DNA, the CDR3 is TGCGCCAGCAGCTTGGCGGCGGGAGTAGGCGAGACCCAGTACTTC.

The chain carries TRBV4-3 and TRBJ2-1, with TRBD2 matching over 15 bases. Trimming at V came to 1 base and at J to 6 bases, leaving 4 bases not matched to a gene. Germline CDR1 and CDR2: LGHNA and YSLEER. The CDR3 totals 17 residues. The DNA of the CDR3 is TGCGCCAGCAGCCAAGGGACTAGCGGGGGGGCGAGCAATGAGCAGTTCTTC. Encoded protein: CASSQGTSGGASNEQFF.

This clonotype occurred a few times. J is TRBJ2-4 and V is TRBV2; TRBD2 agrees at 8 bases. The trim removed 3 bases at V and 5 bases at J, leaving 0 bases unmatched. CDR3 size: 13 residues. Germline-derived CDR1 and CDR2 are SNHLY and FYNNEI. CDR3 in DNA: TGTGCCAGCAGTGACGGGGGGGAAAACATTCAGTACTTC. It codes for CASSDGGENIQYF.

The chain joins TRBV6-1 to TRBJ1-6; 9 bases line up with TRBD1. The CDR3 covers 18 residues. The V segment lost 7 bases and the J segment 5 bases; nucleotides outside the gene matches: 15. CDR1 MNHNS and CDR2 SASEGT come from the germline V gene. The CDR3 spells CASKFILSGTGNNSPLHF. The CDR3, as DNA: TGTGCCAGCAAATTCATTTTGTCCGGGACAGGGAATAATTCACCCCTCCACTTT.

This clonotype turned up a few times. The rearrangement uses TRBV6-1 and TRBJ2-7, with 9 bases lining up with TRBD1. The CDR3 contains 15 residues. Germline assignment: CDR1 MNHNS and CDR2 SASEGT. The V and J ends lost 7 bases and 2 bases, in that order; junction bases with no gene match: 9. The CDR3 DNA sequence: TGTGCCAGCACTGACAGGGGGAAGAGACCCTACGAGCAGTACTTC. This gives the protein CASTDRGKRPYEQYF.

This clonotype was picked up a small number of times. The chain is built from TRBV14 and TRBJ1-1; D is unresolved. Germline CDR1 reads SGHDN; CDR2 reads FVKESK. There are 16 residues in the CDR3. V gave up 0 bases and J gave up 3 bases, with 14 bases separating them. CDR3 in amino acids: CASSQDWRKGYTEAFF. CDR3 coding DNA: TGTGCCAGCAGCCAAGATTGGAGGAAAGGTTACACTGAAGCTTTCTTT.

The rearrangement joins TRBV5-4 to TRBJ2-7; possibly TRBD1 or TRBD2 for D (5 bases each). The germline V and J ends were trimmed by 0 bases and 0 bases, with 10 bases remaining between them. This CDR3 spans 15 amino acids. CDR1 is SGHNT and CDR2 is YYREEE in the germline V gene (reference sequence). Written as DNA, the CDR3 is TGTGCCAGCAGCTTGGCGGGGCTACCCTCCTACGAGCAGTACTTC. Translating it yields CASSLAGLPSYEQYF.

This rearrangement joins TRBV7-9 to TRBJ2-7, with D possibly matching TRBD1 (6 bases). Germline loops: CDR1 SEHNR, CDR2 FQNEAQ (reference sequence). Between the trimmed V and J ends, which lost 4 bases and 3 bases, there was a span of 13 bases. The CDR3 is made up of 14 amino acids. This CDR3 reads CASSSGQSLYEQYF. The DNA of the CDR3 is TGTGCCAGCAGCTCTGGACAGAGTCTCTACGAGCAGTACTTC. Using reference TRBV7-9 and TRBJ2-7 for the parts outside the CDR3, the full variable domain is DTGVSQNPRHKITKRGQNVTFRCDPISEHNRLYWYRQTLGQGPEFLTYFQNEAQLEKSRLLSDRFSAERPKGSFSTLEIQRTEQGDSAMYLCASSSGQSLYEQYFGPGTRLTVT.

The sample holds a few counts of this clonotype. The rearrangement joins TRBV9 to TRBJ1-2; D remains unclear. V lost 6 bases, J lost 8 bases, and 17 bases lay in between. CDR3 length: 13 residues. The V gene's germline CDR1 is SGDLS and CDR2 YYNGEE. The CDR3 is CASTPGPVGGYTF. The CDR3 region has the DNA TGTGCCAGCACCCCCGGGCCCGTTGGGGGCTACACCTTC.

Of note for this clonotype: A read error may be the cause here, since a much bigger clone is one base away. The chain has TRBV11-2 and TRBJ2-7, with D hard to call. CDR3 size: 12 residues. Per the germline V gene, CDR1 is SGHAT and CDR2 is FQNNGV. V lost 7 bases and J 7 bases, leaving 14 bases between the germline ends. The CDR3 nucleotides are TGTGCCAGCACCTATAGTCTCGAGGAGCAGTACTTC. Protein product: CASTYSLEEQYF.

This clonotype was found a few times. V usage is TRBV28 and J usage is TRBJ1-4, with 8 bases aligning to TRBD1. Germline V gene sequence: CDR1 MDHEN, CDR2 SYDVKM. The CDR3 totals 17 residues. The V and J ends lost 1 base and 1 base, in that order; junction bases with no gene match: 5. CDR3 sequence (DNA): TGTGCCAGCAGTTTATTTGGACAGGGAGTAACTAATGAAAAACTGTTTTTT. Residues: CASSLFGQGVTNEKLFF.

The sample holds a few counts of this clonotype. The chain links TRBV20-1 to TRBJ2-3, with TRBD2 matching 7 bases. The germline CDR1 and CDR2 sequences are DFQATT and SNEGSKA (reference sequence). The CDR3 extends over 13 amino acids. The CDR3 coding sequence is TGCAGCCCGGAGGGAGCTAGCGGAGATACGCAGTATTTT. Its translation: CSPEGASGDTQYF.

This clonotype appeared a few times. V gene TRBV20-1 combines with J gene TRBJ2-1; D not certain. Per germline, CDR1 DFQATT and CDR2 SNEGSKA (reference sequence). V lost 1 base to trimming and J lost 3 bases, with 19 bases between them. The length of the CDR3 is 17 residues. For the CDR3, the DNA is TGCAGTGCTAGAGTCGCGTCCTCGGTATCCTACTACAATGAGCAGTTCTTC. This translates into CSARVASSVSYYNEQFF.

This clonotype was detected ten times or more. This chain uses TRBV28 with TRBJ2-7, with D unclear. V dropped 2 bases and J dropped 3 bases, with 8 bases sitting between them. The germline V gene has CDR1 MDHEN and CDR2 SYDVKM. CDR3 length equals 13 residues. The CDR3 region has the DNA TGTGCCAGCAGTTTACCCGCAAACTACGAGCAGTACTTC. Its translation: CASSLPANYEQYF.

The table lists this clonotype with a few counts. The chain has TRBV7-9 and TRBJ2-7; D remains unclear. V was pared by 4 bases and J by 5 bases, with 6 bases between. The V gene's germline CDR1 is SEHNR and CDR2 FQNEAQ (reference sequence). The CDR3 runs to 11 residues. The CDR3 protein is CASSSSHEQYF. DNA of the CDR3: TGTGCCAGCAGCTCTAGTCACGAGCAGTACTTC.

The V gene is TRBV5-6, the J gene TRBJ1-4, with 9 bases matching TRBD1. This CDR3 comprises 14 residues. The ends lost 4 bases at V and 7 bases at J; junction bases unmatched: 5. CDR1 is SGHDT and CDR2 is YYEEEE in the germline V gene. The CDR3, as DNA: TGTGCCAGCAGCCTCCGGGACAGGGTTGAAAAACTGTTTTTT. Its protein product is CASSLRDRVEKLFF.

This clonotype was seen a few times. The V call is TRBV5-6, the J call TRBJ2-3, with 11 nucleotides matching TRBD2. The germline CDR1 and CDR2 sequences are SGHDT and YYEEEE. V trimming: 4 bases; J trimming: 2 bases; junction bases outside the gene matches: 6. The CDR3 has 16 amino acids. The CDR3 DNA reads as TGTGCCAGCAGCAAAGTGGGACTAGCGGTCACAGATACGCAGTATTTT. This sequence encodes CASSKVGLAVTDTQYF.

This clonotype was picked up many times. V is TRBV4-2 and J is TRBJ1-2; the D is unclear. From germline, CDR1 is LGHNA and CDR2 YNFKEQ. This CDR3 is built from 13 residues. Trimming cost V 1 base and J 8 bases, with 11 bases left between them. The CDR3 spells CASSQGAGLGYTF. The CDR3 nucleotides are TGTGCCAGCAGCCAAGGGGCGGGTCTGGGCTACACCTTC.

The gene calls are TRBV3-1 and TRBJ2-7, with 13 bases lining up with TRBD2. This CDR3 region has 15 residues. V lost 3 bases to trimming and J lost 3 bases; unmatched junction nucleotides: 2. Germline V gives CDR1 LGHDT, CDR2 YNNKEL (reference sequence). As DNA, the CDR3 is TGTGCCAGCAGCCATGGACTAGCGGGGGACTACGAGCAGTACTTC. Protein product: CASSHGLAGDYEQYF.